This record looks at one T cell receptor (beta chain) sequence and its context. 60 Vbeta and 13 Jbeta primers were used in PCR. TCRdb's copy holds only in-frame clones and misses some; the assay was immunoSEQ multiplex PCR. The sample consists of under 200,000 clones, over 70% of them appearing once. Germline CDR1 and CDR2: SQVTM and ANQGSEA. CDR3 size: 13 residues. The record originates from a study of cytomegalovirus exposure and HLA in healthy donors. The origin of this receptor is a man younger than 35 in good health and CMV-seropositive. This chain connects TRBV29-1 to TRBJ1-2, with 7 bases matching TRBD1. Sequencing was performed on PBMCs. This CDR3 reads CSSSDRASYGYTF. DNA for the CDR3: TGCAGTTCCTCAGACAGGGCAAGCTATGGCTACACCTTC.